The rows below give T cell receptor beta chains drawn from one sample of a study of T-cell reconstitution after alpha-beta-depleted transplantation in children. MiXCR, applied by TCRdb to the PCR reads, yields one record per CDR3 protein. The sample holds about a million distinct CDR3 sequences; about 30% are singletons and the top ten take over 25%. This specimen was PBMCs, mostly from graft donor cells, taken 360 days after TCRalphabeta/CD19-depleted stem cell transplant. Receptors originate from a boy younger than two who had a stem cell transplant for SCID, so the T cells may come from the graft donor. CDR3s leave out the opening cysteine and the closing phenylalanine or tryptophan. The D gene is left open where the match is weak.

D: .; V: TRBV7-8; J: TRBJ2-7; length: 10; CDR3: ASSSEYYEQY
D: .; V: TRBV9; J: TRBJ2-3; length: 11; CDR3: ASNRRGTDTQY
D: .; V: TRBV5-1; J: TRBJ2-4; length: 18; CDR3: ASSLALQSYSHLAKNIQY
D: .; V: TRBV7-6; J: TRBJ2-1; length: 9; CDR3: ASSSGIEQF
D: .; V: TRBV7-2; J: TRBJ2-5; length: 13; CDR3: ASSLRTAGRETQY
D: .; V: TRBV11-2; J: TRBJ2-5; length: 13; CDR3: ASSLTGASEETQY
D: .; V: TRBV15; J: TRBJ2-1; length: 13; CDR3: ATSPRTLNSNEQF
D: TRBD1; V: TRBV5-1; J: TRBJ2-2; length: 12; CDR3: ASCTGGNTGELF
D: .; V: TRBV9; J: TRBJ1-1; length: 13; CDR3: ASSGGGALNTEAF
D: .; V: TRBV4-3; J: TRBJ2-1; length: 13; CDR3: ASSQEMGGRYEQF
D: .; V: TRBV7-6; J: TRBJ1-1; length: 12; CDR3: ASSLMAWNTEAF
D: .; V: TRBV29-1; J: TRBJ2-3; length: 9; CDR3: SVEDSNTQY
D: .; V: TRBV12-3/TRBV12-4; J: TRBJ1-2; length: 11; CDR3: ASSPDTNYGYT
D: .; V: TRBV19; J: TRBJ1-5; length: 10; CDR3: ATKGVHQPQH
D: TRBD1; V: TRBV20-1; J: TRBJ1-2; length: 14; CDR3: SARTAGQGGNYGYT
D: .; V: TRBV29-1; J: TRBJ1-1; length: 10; CDR3: SVTPPTGQAF
D: .; V: TRBV12-3/TRBV12-4; J: TRBJ2-1; length: 11; CDR3: ASSPQLTSPDR
D: TRBD1; V: TRBV7-3; J: TRBJ1-1; length: 13; CDR3: ASSLRGQGVTEAF
D: TRBD1; V: TRBV3-1; J: TRBJ1-1; length: 14; CDR3: ASSQDGTGGNTEAF
D: .; V: TRBV28; J: TRBJ2-7; length: 11; CDR3: ASSYVGDTEQY
D: TRBD1; V: TRBV6-1; J: TRBJ2-2; length: 14; CDR3: ASSLHRTGNTGELF
D: .; V: TRBV5-1; J: TRBJ2-7; length: 13; CDR3: ASSLAAGTTYEQY
D: .; V: TRBV20-1; J: TRBJ2-7; length: 10; CDR3: SATPGTNEQY
D: TRBD1; V: TRBV5-1; J: TRBJ2-3; length: 13; CDR3: ASSWTGDNGDTQY
D: .; V: TRBV7-2; J: TRBJ2-2; length: 15; CDR3: ASSLVGGQINTGELF
D: .; V: TRBV5-6; J: TRBJ2-1; length: 9; CDR3: ASSAGNEQF
D: .; V: TRBV12-3/TRBV12-4; J: TRBJ2-7; length: 11; CDR3: ASRGIRGYEQY
D: .; V: TRBV12-3/TRBV12-4; J: TRBJ1-5; length: 13; CDR3: ASSLLDSPNQPQH
D: .; V: TRBV4-2; J: TRBJ2-1; length: 19; CDR3: ASSPRVDRGHWSLTYNEQF
D: .; V: TRBV5-6; J: TRBJ2-1; length: 13; CDR3: ASSTTLYSYNEQF
D: .; V: TRBV4-1; J: TRBJ1-5; length: 14; CDR3: ASSQGVEVRNQPQH
D: TRBD1; V: TRBV20-1; J: TRBJ2-7; length: 12; CDR3: SARGGQGLVEQY
D: TRBD1; V: TRBV7-9; J: TRBJ2-3; length: 14; CDR3: ASSSKGTVSTDTQY
D: .; V: TRBV27; J: TRBJ2-3; length: 12; CDR3: ASSGVDRSDTQY
D: .; V: TRBV20-1; J: TRBJ1-6; length: 12; CDR3: SARDDGEGSPLH
D: TRBD2; V: TRBV29-1; J: TRBJ2-1; length: 13; CDR3: SVGAGLADGNEQF
D: TRBD2; V: TRBV6-2/TRBV6-3; J: TRBJ2-1; length: 13; CDR3: ASSFQLAGFTEQF
D: TRBD2; V: TRBV5-1; J: TRBJ2-5; length: 15; CDR3: ASSYGTSGSYQETQY
D: TRBD1; V: TRBV6-5; J: TRBJ2-3; length: 12; CDR3: ASSFDRGQNTQY
D: .; V: TRBV28; J: TRBJ1-2; length: 13; CDR3: ASSSPGRGSPGYT
D: TRBD2; V: TRBV5-5; J: TRBJ2-7; length: 14; CDR3: ASSLVLAGRIYEQY
D: .; V: TRBV9; J: TRBJ1-1; length: 13; CDR3: ASSVGPLLNTEAF
D: .; V: TRBV7-3; J: TRBJ1-1; length: 11; CDR3: ASSLVPDAEAF
D: TRBD2; V: TRBV9; J: TRBJ2-7; length: 14; CDR3: ASSVGLLAGIYEQY
D: .; V: TRBV12-3/TRBV12-4; J: TRBJ2-7; length: 12; CDR3: ASSLLGSSYEQY
D: .; V: TRBV6-5; J: TRBJ1-3; length: 14; CDR3: ASSYLRQVPGNTIY
D: .; V: TRBV12-3/TRBV12-4; J: TRBJ2-7; length: 10; CDR3: ASSSPEAEQY
D: TRBD1; V: TRBV27; J: TRBJ1-1; length: 15; CDR3: ASRSRRQGKRWTEAF
D: .; V: TRBV5-1; J: TRBJ1-1; length: 11; CDR3: ASSSEPGRGAF
D: .; V: TRBV6-1; J: TRBJ2-7; length: 11; CDR3: ASSPFTSGEQY
D: .; V: TRBV20-1; J: TRBJ1-6; length: 12; CDR3: SANSRLRNSPLH
D: TRBD1; V: TRBV18; J: TRBJ2-7; length: 13; CDR3: ASSPVGQGNYEQY
D: .; V: TRBV20-1; J: TRBJ2-4; length: 12; CDR3: SARGILAKNIQY
D: .; V: TRBV7-8; J: TRBJ1-3; length: 12; CDR3: ASSLGTPRNTIY
D: .; V: TRBV20-1; J: TRBJ2-2; length: 11; CDR3: SAPPWGTGELF